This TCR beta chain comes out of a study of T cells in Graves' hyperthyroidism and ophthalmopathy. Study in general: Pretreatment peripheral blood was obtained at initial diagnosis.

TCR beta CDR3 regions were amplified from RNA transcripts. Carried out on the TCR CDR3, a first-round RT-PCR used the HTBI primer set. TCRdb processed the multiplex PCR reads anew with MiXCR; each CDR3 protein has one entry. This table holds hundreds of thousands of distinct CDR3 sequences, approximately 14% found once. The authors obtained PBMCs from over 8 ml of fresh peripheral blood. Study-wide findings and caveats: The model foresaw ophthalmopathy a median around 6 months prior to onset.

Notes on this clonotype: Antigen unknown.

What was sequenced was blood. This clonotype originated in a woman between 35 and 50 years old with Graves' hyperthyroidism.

The CDR3 region has the DNA TGCGCCAGCAGCCCCGGGACAACTAACTCCTACAATGAGCAGTTCTTC. Its translation: CASSPGTTNSYNEQFF. The genes are TRBV5-1 and TRBJ2-1; possible D gene TRBD1, 6 bases. The germline V gene encodes CDR1 SGHRS and CDR2 YFSETQ. V lost 4 bases and J lost 0, with 14 bases in between. The CDR3 consists of 16 residues.